The 3 T cell receptor beta chains below come from one sample, sequenced in a study of blood T cell repertoires in COVID-19. Sequenced by immunoSEQ multiplex PCR; TCRdb stores in-frame clones only, minus some. There are 150,000 or so clones in the sample; around 79% occur only once, and approximately 5% lies in the top ten. Sequencing used peripheral blood. The receptors shown here come from a woman in her 70s with COVID-19, enrolled during active disease.

This chain connects TRBV6-2 or TRBV6-3 to TRBJ2-5; TRBD1 is a possible D gene (6 bases). The germline V gene encodes CDR1 MNHEY and CDR2 SVGEGT. This CDR3 has 14 residues. V was pared by 6 bases and J by 5 bases, with 16 bases between. The CDR3 loop is CASSHPGTYETQYF. The CDR3 nucleotides read TGTGCCAGCAGCCACCCCGGGACATACGAGACCCAGTACTTC.

The chain joins TRBV5-8 to TRBJ1-2, with D possibly being TRBD1 (5 bases). V shed 0 bases and J shed 4 bases, with 10 bases lying between them. CDR1 is SGHTS and CDR2 is YDEGEE in the germline V gene. The CDR3 spans 14 residues. The CDR3 region is CASSLAQGSYGYTF. DNA for the CDR3: TGTGCCAGCAGCTTGGCTCAGGGCTCCTATGGCTACACCTTC. Using reference TRBV5-8 and TRBJ1-2 for the parts outside the CDR3, the full variable domain is EAGVTQSPTHLIKTRGQQATLRCSPISGHTSVYWYQQALGLGLQFLLWYDEGEERNRGNFPPRFSGRQFPNYSSELNVNALELEDSALYLCASSLAQGSYGYTFGSGTRLTVV.

DNA of the CDR3: TGTGCCAGCAGTACAGGGGAAGAGACCCAGTACTTC. This translates into CASSTGEETQYF. The genes are TRBV12-3 or TRBV12-4 and TRBJ2-5, with 7 bases aligning to TRBD1. After removal of 5 bases from V and 3 bases from J, the junction contained 0 bases not matched to a gene. The CDR3 extends over 12 amino acids.